These T cell receptor beta chains were read from a single sample in a study of cytomegalovirus exposure and HLA in healthy donors. TCRdb's copy holds only in-frame clones and misses some; the assay was immunoSEQ multiplex PCR. The sample yields 100,000 to 150,000 clones, 95% to 97% seen once. Input material: PBMCs. All receptors derive from a young man in good health and CMV-seronegative. Each CDR3 is given without its conserved first and last residue. The D gene is left open where the match is weak.

cdr3_aa d_call v_call cdr3_length j_call
ASSPKTVLDTGELF - TRBV25-1 14 TRBJ2-2
ASRLAQYTDTQY - TRBV12-2 12 TRBJ2-3
ASSFTTGGVGSSNYGYT - TRBV28 17 TRBJ1-2
SVEVWANTEAF - TRBV29-1 11 TRBJ1-1
ASSEEQYNEQF - TRBV6-1 11 TRBJ2-1
ASRQGATDTQY TRBD1 TRBV19 11 TRBJ2-3
ASSFGSGELF - TRBV27 10 TRBJ2-2
ASSPNGGEETQY - TRBV7-7 12 TRBJ2-5
ASSLGTGGGEKLF TRBD1 TRBV13 13 TRBJ1-4
ASSQDRAANTGELF - TRBV4-3 14 TRBJ2-2
ASSLQRTSGHGQY TRBD2 TRBV7-2 13 TRBJ2-7
ASSLVGGGSYEQY - TRBV5-4 13 TRBJ2-7
ASSFIRLNYGYT - TRBV28 12 TRBJ1-2